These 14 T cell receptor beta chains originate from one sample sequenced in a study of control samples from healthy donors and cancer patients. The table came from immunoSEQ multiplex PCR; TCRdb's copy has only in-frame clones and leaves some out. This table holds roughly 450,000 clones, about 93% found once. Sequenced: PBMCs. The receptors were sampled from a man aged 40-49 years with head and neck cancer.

The CDR3 DNA sequence: TGTGCCAGCAGCTTAGGGACGGGTGAAGCTTTCTTT. Translated, it gives CASSLGTGEAFF. This sequence joins TRBV7-9 and TRBJ1-1; D gene unclear. The V end was cut by 1 base, the J end by 7 bases, with 7 bases between. This CDR3 comprises 12 residues. The V gene's germline CDR1 is SEHNR and CDR2 FQNEAQ (reference sequence).

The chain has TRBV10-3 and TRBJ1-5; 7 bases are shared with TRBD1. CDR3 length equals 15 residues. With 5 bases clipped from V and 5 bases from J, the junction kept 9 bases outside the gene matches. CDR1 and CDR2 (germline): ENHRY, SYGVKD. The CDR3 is CAISQGVGSDQPQHF. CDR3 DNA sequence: TGTGCCATCAGTCAGGGGGTAGGGAGTGATCAGCCCCAGCATTTT.

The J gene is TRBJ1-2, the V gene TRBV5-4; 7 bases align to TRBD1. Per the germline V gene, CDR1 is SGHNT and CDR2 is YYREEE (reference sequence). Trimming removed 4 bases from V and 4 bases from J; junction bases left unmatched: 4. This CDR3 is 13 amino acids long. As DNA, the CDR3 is TGTGCCAGCAGCGCGACAGGGACCTATGGCTACACCTTC. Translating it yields CASSATGTYGYTF.

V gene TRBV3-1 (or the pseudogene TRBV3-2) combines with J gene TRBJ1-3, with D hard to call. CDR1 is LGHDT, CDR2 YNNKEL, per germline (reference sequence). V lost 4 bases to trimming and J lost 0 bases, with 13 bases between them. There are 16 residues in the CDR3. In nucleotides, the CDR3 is TGTGCCAGCAGCCCTACGCGGCCAGTCTCTGGAAACACCATATATTTT. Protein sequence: CASSPTRPVSGNTIYF.

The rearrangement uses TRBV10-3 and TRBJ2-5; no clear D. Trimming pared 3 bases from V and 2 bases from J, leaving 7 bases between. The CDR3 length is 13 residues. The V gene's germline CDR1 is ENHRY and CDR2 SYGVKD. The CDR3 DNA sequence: TGTGCCATCAGTGAACCGAATCAAGAGACCCAGTACTTC. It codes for CAISEPNQETQYF.

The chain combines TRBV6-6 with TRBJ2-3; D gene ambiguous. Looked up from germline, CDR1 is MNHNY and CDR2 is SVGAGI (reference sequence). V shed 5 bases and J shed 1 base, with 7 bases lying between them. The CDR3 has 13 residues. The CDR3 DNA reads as TGTGCCAGCAGTCTAGACCGCACAGATACGCAGTATTTT. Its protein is CASSLDRTDTQYF.

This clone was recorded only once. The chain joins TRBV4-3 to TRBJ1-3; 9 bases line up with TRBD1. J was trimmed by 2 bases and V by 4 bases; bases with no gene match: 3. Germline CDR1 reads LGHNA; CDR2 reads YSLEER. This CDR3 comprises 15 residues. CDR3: CASSRGQGTGNTIYF. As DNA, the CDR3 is TGCGCCAGCAGCCGCGGACAGGGGACTGGAAACACCATATATTTT.

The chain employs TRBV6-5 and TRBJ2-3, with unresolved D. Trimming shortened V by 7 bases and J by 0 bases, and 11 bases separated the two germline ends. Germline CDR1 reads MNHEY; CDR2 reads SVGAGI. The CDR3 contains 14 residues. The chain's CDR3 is CASIVGRSTDTQYF. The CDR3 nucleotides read TGTGCCAGCATAGTGGGCAGAAGCACAGATACGCAGTATTTT.

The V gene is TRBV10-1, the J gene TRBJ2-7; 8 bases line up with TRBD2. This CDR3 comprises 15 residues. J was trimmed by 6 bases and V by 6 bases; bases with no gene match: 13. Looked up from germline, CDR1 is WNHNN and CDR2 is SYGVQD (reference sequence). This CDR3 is CASSDGEAGEFEQYF. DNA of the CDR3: TGCGCCAGCAGCGACGGGGAAGCGGGAGAATTCGAGCAGTACTTC.

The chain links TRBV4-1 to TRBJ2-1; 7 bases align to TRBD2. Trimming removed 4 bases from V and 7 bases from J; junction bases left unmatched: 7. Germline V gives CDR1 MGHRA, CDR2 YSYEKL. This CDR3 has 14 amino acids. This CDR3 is CASSRAGVKNEQFF. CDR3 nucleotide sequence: TGCGCCAGCAGCCGCGCGGGAGTAAAGAATGAGCAGTTCTTC.

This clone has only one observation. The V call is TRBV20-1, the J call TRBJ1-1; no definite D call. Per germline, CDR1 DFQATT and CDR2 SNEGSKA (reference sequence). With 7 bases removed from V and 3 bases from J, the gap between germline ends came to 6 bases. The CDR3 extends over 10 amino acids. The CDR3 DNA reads TGCAGTGTTGACCACACTGAAGCTTTCTTT. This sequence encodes CSVDHTEAFF.

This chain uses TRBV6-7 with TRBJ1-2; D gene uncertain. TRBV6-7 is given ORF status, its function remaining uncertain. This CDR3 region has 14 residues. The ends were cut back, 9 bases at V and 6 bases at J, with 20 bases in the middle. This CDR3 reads CARESRGLTHGYTF. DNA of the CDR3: TGTGCCAGAGAATCGCGGGGATTAACTCATGGCTACACCTTC.

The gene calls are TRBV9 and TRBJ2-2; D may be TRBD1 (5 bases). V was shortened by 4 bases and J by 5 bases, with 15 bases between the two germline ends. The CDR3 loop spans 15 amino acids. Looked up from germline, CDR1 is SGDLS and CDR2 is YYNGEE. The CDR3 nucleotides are TGTGCCAGCAGCCCAGGGTCATCCAGGACCGGGGAGCTGTTTTTT. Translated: CASSPGSSRTGELFF.

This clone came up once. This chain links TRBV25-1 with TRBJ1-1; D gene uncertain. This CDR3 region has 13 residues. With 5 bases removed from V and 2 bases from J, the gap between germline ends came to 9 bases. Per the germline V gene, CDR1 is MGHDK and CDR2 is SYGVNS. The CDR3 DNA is TGTGCCAGCAGTCAGTTCAGAAACACTGAAGCTTTCTTT. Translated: CASSQFRNTEAFF.